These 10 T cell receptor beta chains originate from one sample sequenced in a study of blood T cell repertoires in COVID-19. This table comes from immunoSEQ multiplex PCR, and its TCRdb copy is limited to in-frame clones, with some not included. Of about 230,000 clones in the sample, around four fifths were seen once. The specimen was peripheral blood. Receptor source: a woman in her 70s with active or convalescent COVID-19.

This CDR3 is CASSLAGAGGLYEQYF. The CDR3, as DNA: TGTGCCAGCAGCTTGGCCGGGGCAGGGGGCCTCTACGAGCAGTACTTC. The chain links TRBV5-6 to TRBJ2-7; the match to TRBD1 covers 8 bases. Germline V CDR1 and CDR2: SGHDT, YYEEEE. The junction had 8 bases not matched to a gene; V was cut back by 0 bases and J by 3 bases. This CDR3 comprises 16 residues.

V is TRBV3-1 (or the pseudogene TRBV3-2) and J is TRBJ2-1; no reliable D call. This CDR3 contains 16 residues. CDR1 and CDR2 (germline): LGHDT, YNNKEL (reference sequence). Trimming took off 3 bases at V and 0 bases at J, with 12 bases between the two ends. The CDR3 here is CASSQDPDSSYNEQFF. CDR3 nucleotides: TGTGCCAGCAGCCAGGATCCTGACTCCTCCTACAATGAGCAGTTCTTC.

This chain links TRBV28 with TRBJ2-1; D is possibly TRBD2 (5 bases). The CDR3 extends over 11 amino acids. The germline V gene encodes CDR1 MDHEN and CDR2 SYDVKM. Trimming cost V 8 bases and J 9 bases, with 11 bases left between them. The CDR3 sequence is CASRGRTEQFF. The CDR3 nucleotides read TGTGCCAGCCGGGGTCGGACTGAGCAGTTCTTC.

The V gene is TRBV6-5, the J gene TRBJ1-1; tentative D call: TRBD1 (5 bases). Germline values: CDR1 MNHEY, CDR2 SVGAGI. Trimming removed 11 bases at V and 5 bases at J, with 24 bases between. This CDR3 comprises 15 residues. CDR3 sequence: CAGQGSRGIGTEAFF. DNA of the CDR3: TGTGCCGGTCAAGGAAGTCGGGGGATAGGGACTGAAGCTTTCTTT.

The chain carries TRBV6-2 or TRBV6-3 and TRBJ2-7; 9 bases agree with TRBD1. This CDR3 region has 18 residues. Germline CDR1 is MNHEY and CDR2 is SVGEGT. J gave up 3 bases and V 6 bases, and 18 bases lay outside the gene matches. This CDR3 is CASSLTTHRGRQDYEQYF. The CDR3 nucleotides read TGTGCCAGCAGCCTTACCACTCACAGGGGGCGACAGGACTACGAGCAGTACTTC.

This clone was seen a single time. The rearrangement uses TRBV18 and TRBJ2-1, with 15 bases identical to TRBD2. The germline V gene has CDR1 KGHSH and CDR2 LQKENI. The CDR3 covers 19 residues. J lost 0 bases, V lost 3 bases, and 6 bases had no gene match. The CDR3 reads CASSPGLAGGPISYNEQFF. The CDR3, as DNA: TGTGCCAGCTCACCCGGACTAGCGGGAGGGCCCATCTCCTACAATGAGCAGTTCTTC.

The CDR3 spells CASSGAGGYNEQFF. The CDR3 nucleotides read TGCGCCAGCAGCGGGGCGGGGGGATACAATGAGCAGTTCTTC. V and J are TRBV5-1 and TRBJ2-1; 8 bases line up with TRBD2. The CDR3 sequence is 14 residues long. CDR1 and CDR2 from the germline V gene are SGHRS and YFSETQ. V dropped 4 bases and J dropped 4; count of bases not matched to a gene: 4.

CDR3 DNA sequence: TGCGCCAGCCCCCGCCCAGGCACCGGGGAGCTGTTTTTT. It is translated as CASPRPGTGELFF. The chain combines TRBV5-1 with TRBJ2-2; D is ambiguous. The CDR3 is 13 residues long. The germline gives CDR1 SGHRS, CDR2 YFSETQ. The ends were cut back, 7 bases at V and 4 bases at J, with 11 bases in the middle.

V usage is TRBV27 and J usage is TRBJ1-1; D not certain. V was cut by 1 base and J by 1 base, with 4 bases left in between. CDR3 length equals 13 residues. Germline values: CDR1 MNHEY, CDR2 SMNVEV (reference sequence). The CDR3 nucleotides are TGTGCCAGCAGTTTATTCCGGAACACTGAAGCTTTCTTT. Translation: CASSLFRNTEAFF.

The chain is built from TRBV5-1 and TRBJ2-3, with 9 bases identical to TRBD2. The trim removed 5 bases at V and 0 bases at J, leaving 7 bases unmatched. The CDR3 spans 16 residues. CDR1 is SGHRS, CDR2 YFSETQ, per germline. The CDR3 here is CASRSLAGTSTDTQYF. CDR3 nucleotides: TGCGCCAGCAGATCGCTAGCGGGGACTAGCACAGATACGCAGTATTTT.